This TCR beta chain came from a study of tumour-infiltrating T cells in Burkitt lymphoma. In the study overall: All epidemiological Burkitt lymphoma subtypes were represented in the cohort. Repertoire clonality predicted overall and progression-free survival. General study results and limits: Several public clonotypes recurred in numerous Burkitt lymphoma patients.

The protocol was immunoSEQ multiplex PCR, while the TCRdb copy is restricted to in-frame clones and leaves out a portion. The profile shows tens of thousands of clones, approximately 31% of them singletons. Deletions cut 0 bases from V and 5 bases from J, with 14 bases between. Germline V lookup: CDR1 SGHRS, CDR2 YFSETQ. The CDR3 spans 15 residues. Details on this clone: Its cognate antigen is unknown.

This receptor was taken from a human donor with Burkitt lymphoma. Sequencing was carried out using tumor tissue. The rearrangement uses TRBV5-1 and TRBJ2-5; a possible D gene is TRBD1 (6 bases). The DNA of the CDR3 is TGCGCCAGCAGCTTGGGACAGGCAGGGCGGGAGACCCAGTACTTC. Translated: CASSLGQAGRETQYF.